A selection of T cell receptor beta chains follows, all from one sample in a study of blood T cell repertoires in COVID-19. TCRdb's table, derived via immunoSEQ multiplex PCR, lists solely in-frame clones and lacks some. This sample carries 85,000 to 120,000 clones, approximately 91% of them seen once, and the ten largest clones take around 4.4%. Source material: peripheral blood. The receptors shown here come from a man between 18 and 29 years old with acute or convalescent COVID-19. The CDR3 runs from the conserved cysteine through the conserved F or W. The order of the fields is J gene, clone size, V gene, D gene, CDR3 DNA, CDR3 protein. The D gene is left open where the match is weak. Expanded clones are given a class, and other clones once, few, many or no size at all.

TRBJ2-7	.	TRBV29-1	.	TGCAGCGTTGTAGGGACACCCTACGAGCAGTACTTC	CSVVGTPYEQYF
TRBJ2-5	.	TRBV5-1	TRBD1	TGCGCCAGCAGCGTACGACAGGGGGCAGAGACCCAGTACTTC	CASSVRQGAETQYF
TRBJ2-4	once	TRBV3-1/TRBV3-2	TRBD1	TGTGCCAGCAGCCTGGGACAGGACCTACGGGATGCCAAAAACATTCAGTACTTC	CASSLGQDLRDAKNIQYF
TRBJ1-2	.	TRBV10-3	TRBD1	TGTGCCATCAGTCCGAGGGACAGGGGGCAGGGAGGCTACACCTTC	CAISPRDRGQGGYTF
TRBJ2-7	.	TRBV9	TRBD2	TGTGCCAGCAGCCGGGGGGGTCTATCTAGCGAGCAGTACTTC	CASSRGGLSSEQYF
TRBJ1-5	few	TRBV6-5	.	TGTGCCTCAACACTTTATCCGGAGTACAATCAGCCCCAGCATTTT	CASTLYPEYNQPQHF
TRBJ2-7	.	TRBV21-1	.	TGTGCCAGCAGCAAGGGGGCCCGCCCGGGGGGGCAGGGCAGTTCTCGATACGAGCAGTACTTC	CASSKGARPGGQGSSRYEQYF
TRBJ1-2	.	TRBV25-1	.	TGTGCCAGCAGTGAATACGGGGGCTACACCTTC	CASSEYGGYTF
TRBJ1-6	once	TRBV5-6	TRBD1	TGTGCCAGCGCCCGGGACAGAGACTCTTCACCCCTCCACTTT	CASARDRDSSPLHF
TRBJ2-2	.	TRBV5-1	.	TGCGCCAGCAGCTTGCAGTCCGGCCAGGTATATGGCACCGGGGAGCTGTTTTTT	CASSLQSGQVYGTGELFF
TRBJ2-1	once	TRBV14	TRBD1	TGTGCCAGCAGCCTCGGACAGGCGCTACCCTACAATGAGCAGTTCTTC	CASSLGQALPYNEQFF
TRBJ2-7	.	TRBV24-1	.	TGTGCCACCAGTGATTCTTCTTCAGGGGACTCCTACGAGCAGTACTTC	CATSDSSSGDSYEQYF
TRBJ1-1	.	TRBV27	.	TGTGCCAGCAGTTTCCGGGGCCGGGGGGAAGCTTTCTTT	CASSFRGRGEAFF
TRBJ1-1	few	TRBV5-1	.	TGCGCCAGCAGCTTGGAACTCCCGAACACTGAAGCTTTCTTT	CASSLELPNTEAFF
TRBJ1-5	.	TRBV2	.	TGTGCCAGCAGTGAACAGGGCAATCAGCCCCAGCATTTT	CASSEQGNQPQHF
TRBJ2-1	.	TRBV7-9	.	TGTGCCAGCAGCTTAAACCAGGGTATGGAGCAGTTCTTC	CASSLNQGMEQFF
TRBJ2-7	.	TRBV19	.	TGTGCCAGTAGTAGAGGGCTGGTGCAATCCTACGAGCAGTACTTC	CASSRGLVQSYEQYF
TRBJ1-2	.	TRBV24-1	.	TGTGCCACAGGGTCCTCTGCGGGAGGCTACACCTTC	CATGSSAGGYTF
TRBJ2-7	.	TRBV13	TRBD2	TGTGCCAGCAGCTTAGGCCGGCTAGCGGGAGCCTACGAGCAGTACTTC	CASSLGRLAGAYEQYF
TRBJ2-7	.	TRBV27	TRBD2	TGTGCCAGCAGCCCCAGCGGGACCCACTCCTACGAGCAGTACTTC	CASSPSGTHSYEQYF
TRBJ2-3	.	TRBV6-4	.	TGTGCCAGCAGTGAAAGCCAAATTATCGATACGCAGTATTTT	CASSESQIIDTQYF
TRBJ2-3	.	TRBV28	.	TGTGCCAGCAGTTTAACTGGGCCCGGATTAGATACGCAGTATTTT	CASSLTGPGLDTQYF
TRBJ1-1	few	TRBV30	TRBD1	TGTGCCTGGGCCCGACAGGGAAACACTGAAGCTTTCTTT	CAWARQGNTEAFF
TRBJ1-3	few	TRBV7-2	.	TGTGCCAGCAGCTTATTTGGACTCGCAGACTCTGGAAACACCATATATTTT	CASSLFGLADSGNTIYF
TRBJ1-4	few	TRBV6-1	TRBD1	TGTGCCAGCAGTGATTTCCCGACAGGGCAGGGAACTAATGAAAAACTGTTTTTT	CASSDFPTGQGTNEKLFF
TRBJ2-1	.	TRBV5-4	TRBD2	TGTGCCAGCAGCTTAAAGCGGGGGGGCCCCACTGAGCAGTTCTTC	CASSLKRGGPTEQFF
TRBJ2-5	.	TRBV27	.	TGTGCCAGCAGTCGGGGAGAGACCCAGTACTTC	CASSRGETQYF
TRBJ1-5	.	TRBV6-5	TRBD1	TGTGCCAGCCAAGAACAGGGGGCAGGCAACCAGCCCCAGCATTTT	CASQEQGAGNQPQHF
TRBJ1-6	.	TRBV6-5	.	TGTGCCAGCAGGGGCCGGGGGGGGCGTAATTCACCCCTCCACTTT	CASRGRGGRNSPLHF
TRBJ1-1	.	TRBV28	TRBD1	TGTGCCAGCAGGATAGGACAGGGTTGGACTGAAGCTTTCTTT	CASRIGQGWTEAFF
TRBJ2-7	.	TRBV3-1/TRBV3-2	.	TGCGCCAGCAGCCAAGCCTACCCGGGTGCCGCTAACTACGAGCAGTACTTC	CASSQAYPGAANYEQYF
TRBJ1-2	.	TRBV7-9	.	TGTGCCAGCAGCTTACTGGGAGGACGTGATGGCTACACCTTC	CASSLLGGRDGYTF
TRBJ2-7	.	TRBV5-4	TRBD2	TGTGCCAGCAGCTTGGTGGGGGGGGCCTACGAGCAGTACTTC	CASSLVGGAYEQYF
TRBJ2-1	.	TRBV29-1	.	TGCAGCGTTGAAAGTACTACATACAATGAGCAGTTCTTC	CSVESTTYNEQFF
TRBJ2-7	.	TRBV6-2/TRBV6-3	.	TGTGCCAGCAGTTACAGCGGAGCCTACGAGCAGTACTTC	CASSYSGAYEQYF
TRBJ1-4	.	TRBV6-5	TRBD1	TGTGCCAGCCGACCCGGGGGACAGAGTAATGAAAAACTGTTTTTT	CASRPGGQSNEKLFF
TRBJ2-1	.	TRBV6-5	TRBD2	TGTGCCAGCAGTTACTCAGCGGGAGGCTCCTACAATGAGCAGTTCTTC	CASSYSAGGSYNEQFF
TRBJ1-1	few	TRBV6-5	.	TGTGCCAGCAGATCAACAGGGACCACTGAAGCTTTCTTT	CASRSTGTTEAFF
TRBJ1-5	.	TRBV5-1	TRBD1	TGCGCCAGCAGCCCAGGGGACAGTAGCAATCAGCCCCAGCATTTT	CASSPGDSSNQPQHF
TRBJ1-2	once	TRBV19	.	TGTGCCAGTAGTAGATCGGACAGAGGGGTTGGCTACACCTTC	CASSRSDRGVGYTF
TRBJ2-5	.	TRBV9	TRBD2	TGTGCCAGCAGCGTAGGCGGGAGACAAGAGACCCAGTACTTC	CASSVGGRQETQYF
TRBJ1-4	.	TRBV6-5	.	TGTGCCAGCAACCCCGAGGTTCATGAAAAACTGTTTTTT	CASNPEVHEKLFF
TRBJ2-5	.	TRBV29-1	TRBD1	TGCAGCGGGATGACAGGGGCCCAAGAGACCCAGTACTTC	CSGMTGAQETQYF
TRBJ1-1	.	TRBV28	.	TGTGCCAGCAGTTTCCCCCGGGGAACGACCTACGCTGAAGCTTTCTTT	CASSFPRGTTYAEAFF